The TCR beta chain described here comes from a study of CD8+CD57+ T cells in acquired aplastic anemia. Whole-study findings and limits: In common between the patients and the controls were around 30 CD8+ CDR3 sequences.

In patients chosen for sequencing, flow cytometry had shown CD8+CD57+ cell expansion. About this clonotype itself: The antigen is undetermined. Since a much larger clone is just one base distant, this may be a read error.

CDR3 length: 14 amino acids. V was cut by 4 bases and J by 5 bases, with 11 bases left in between. The germline V gene has CDR1 LNHDA and CDR2 SQIVND (reference sequence). The TCR beta profiling, which covered VDJ combination and CDR3 sequence, was carried out using genomic DNA as the template. TCRdb ran MiXCR on the reads and lists one entry per CDR3 protein. Of around 220,000 distinct CDR3 sequences in the sample, 40% to 60% were seen once. Sample: sorted CD4+, CD8+, or CD8+CD57+ T cells (not recorded which) from PBMCs. The chain links TRBV19 to TRBJ1-4, with TRBD1 as a possible D gene (6 bases). This clonotype originated in a human donor with aplastic anemia. CDR3 sequence (DNA): TGTGCCAGTAGTAGGACAGAAGAGAATGAAAAACTGTTTTTT. Translation: CASSRTEENEKLFF.